This TCR beta chain is from a study of CD8+CD57+ T cells in acquired aplastic anemia. Study overall: The average for DNA from sorted CD4+ and CD8+ cells was 3 to 3.5 ug.

All sequencing subjects had displayed CD8+CD57+ cell expansion on flow cytometry. All participating patients were living with severe acquired aplastic anemia. Profiles of TCR beta VDJ and CDR3 were generated from a genomic DNA template. TCRdb redid the calling of the reads with MiXCR, one entry per CDR3 protein. This sample has hundreds of thousands of distinct CDR3 sequences, with around 50% found just once. After removal of 5 bases from V and 2 bases from J, the junction contained 9 bases not matched to a gene. Germline V lookup: CDR1 SGHVS, CDR2 FQNEAQ. The CDR3 is 16 amino acids. Many counts were recorded for this clonotype.

The chain couples TRBV7-8 to TRBJ2-1; 7 bases are a match to TRBD2. The sequence was obtained from a human donor with aplastic anemia. Sequenced sample: sorted CD4+, CD8+, or CD8+CD57+ T cells (not recorded which) from PBMCs. CDR3 sequence: CASSPSGGSTYNEQFF. The CDR3 DNA sequence: TGTGCCAGCAGCCCTTCCGGGGGGTCGACCTACAATGAGCAGTTCTTC.